This is a list of T cell receptor beta chains from one sample in a study of identical twins. Each CDR3 protein is one row after TCRdb ran MiXCR on the 5' RACE reads. There are 1.5 million to 2 million distinct CDR3 sequences in the sample; around 29% occur only once, and about 0.27% lies in the top ten. Sequencing was carried out using cord blood. These receptors came from a newborn girl in good health. Each CDR3 is given with its conserved first and last residue. A D gene is named only where the DNA matches it firmly. Size values are once, few and many counts, or a class for expanded clones, and some rows have none.

d_call: TRBD1; clone_size: -; j_call: TRBJ1-6; v_call: TRBV6-1; cdr3_nt: TGTGCCAGCAGCGACAGGGGAGTTAATTCACCCCTCCACTTT; cdr3_aa: CASSDRGVNSPLHF
d_call: TRBD2; clone_size: -; j_call: TRBJ2-3; v_call: TRBV7-8; cdr3_nt: TGTGCCAGCAGCTTACGGCGGGAGCTAAGGGATACGCAGTATTTT; cdr3_aa: CASSLRRELRDTQYF
d_call: TRBD2; clone_size: few; j_call: TRBJ2-7; v_call: TRBV6-1; cdr3_nt: TGTGCCAGCAGTGAATTGGCCCTAGAGGGAGGGACGTACGAGCAGTACTTC; cdr3_aa: CASSELALEGGTYEQYF
d_call: TRBD1; clone_size: -; j_call: TRBJ1-2; v_call: TRBV2; cdr3_nt: TGTGCCAGCATTTTCGGGACAGGGAATGGCTACACCTTC; cdr3_aa: CASIFGTGNGYTF
d_call: -; clone_size: -; j_call: TRBJ1-1; v_call: TRBV5-6; cdr3_nt: TGTGCCAGCAGCTTGTTTGAGAGGACAACCCGGGGCACTGAAGCTTTCTTT; cdr3_aa: CASSLFERTTRGTEAFF
d_call: -; clone_size: many; j_call: TRBJ2-7; v_call: TRBV12-3/TRBV12-4; cdr3_nt: TGTGCCAGCAGTTTGTGGCAGGGAAACGAGCAGTACTTC; cdr3_aa: CASSLWQGNEQYF
d_call: -; clone_size: -; j_call: TRBJ1-1; v_call: TRBV6-5; cdr3_nt: TGTGCCAGCAGTCCCTTCGACACAGTAAACACTGAAGCTTTCTTT; cdr3_aa: CASSPFDTVNTEAFF
d_call: -; clone_size: -; j_call: TRBJ2-7; v_call: TRBV20-1; cdr3_nt: TGCAGTGCTAGAGAACGCACTGGAGCGCAGTACTTC; cdr3_aa: CSARERTGAQYF
d_call: -; clone_size: -; j_call: TRBJ1-2; v_call: TRBV10-3; cdr3_nt: TGTGCCATCAGCATGCGGGGGGCGGGCTACACCTTC; cdr3_aa: CAISMRGAGYTF
d_call: -; clone_size: many; j_call: TRBJ2-1; v_call: TRBV12-3/TRBV12-4; cdr3_nt: TGTGCCAGCAGTTTCAGGTCGGTTTACAATGAGCAGTTCTTC; cdr3_aa: CASSFRSVYNEQFF
d_call: -; clone_size: few; j_call: TRBJ1-1; v_call: TRBV11-2; cdr3_nt: TGTGCCAGCAGCAGCAGGGTAAGGGACACTGAAGCTTTCTTT; cdr3_aa: CASSSRVRDTEAFF
d_call: TRBD2; clone_size: few; j_call: TRBJ2-3; v_call: TRBV5-1; cdr3_nt: TGCGCCAGCAGCGCCGTGACTAGCGGAGGCACAGATACGCAGTATTTT; cdr3_aa: CASSAVTSGGTDTQYF
d_call: -; clone_size: few; j_call: TRBJ2-1; v_call: TRBV5-5; cdr3_nt: TGTGCCAGCAGTCTGACCAGGGTATGGTCCTACAATGAGCAGTTCTTC; cdr3_aa: CASSLTRVWSYNEQFF
d_call: TRBD2; clone_size: few; j_call: TRBJ2-1; v_call: TRBV20-1; cdr3_nt: TGCAGTGCTAGAGATCCGGGGACTATCGACAATGAGCAGTTCTTC; cdr3_aa: CSARDPGTIDNEQFF
d_call: -; clone_size: few; j_call: TRBJ2-7; v_call: TRBV20-1; cdr3_nt: TGCAGTGCTAGAGATAGCAGGGGACCCGATTCCTACGAGCAGTACTTC; cdr3_aa: CSARDSRGPDSYEQYF
d_call: -; clone_size: few; j_call: TRBJ1-6; v_call: TRBV10-3; cdr3_nt: TGTGCCATCAAGGAAACTGACACCTATAATTCACCCCTCCACTTT; cdr3_aa: CAIKETDTYNSPLHF
d_call: -; clone_size: -; j_call: TRBJ2-7; v_call: TRBV10-3; cdr3_nt: TGTGCCATCAGCCAGGTGTCATCCTACGAGCAGTACTTC; cdr3_aa: CAISQVSSYEQYF
d_call: -; clone_size: -; j_call: TRBJ2-3; v_call: TRBV12-3/TRBV12-4; cdr3_nt: TGTGCCAGCAGTTTAAAGGGCCTCGCCACCTCTGCAGATACGGAGTATTTT; cdr3_aa: CASSLKGLATSADTEYF
d_call: -; clone_size: many; j_call: TRBJ2-7; v_call: TRBV20-1; cdr3_nt: TGCAGTGCCCCTGTAACAGGGTACGAGCAGTACTTC; cdr3_aa: CSAPVTGYEQYF
d_call: -; clone_size: few; j_call: TRBJ2-4; v_call: TRBV3-1; cdr3_nt: TGTGCCAGCAGCGTCAGGGGACTAGCCAAAAACATTCAGTACTTC; cdr3_aa: CASSVRGLAKNIQYF
d_call: TRBD2; clone_size: -; j_call: TRBJ2-4; v_call: TRBV12-3/TRBV12-4; cdr3_nt: TGTGCCAGCAGTCCAAGACTAGCGGGGGTATCGGAGCAGTACTTC; cdr3_aa: CASSPRLAGVSEQYF
d_call: -; clone_size: -; j_call: TRBJ2-5; v_call: TRBV20-1; cdr3_nt: TGCAGTGCTAGAGAGGGGTCTCGCCAAGAGACCCAGTACTTC; cdr3_aa: CSAREGSRQETQYF
d_call: TRBD2; clone_size: few; j_call: TRBJ2-5; v_call: TRBV20-1; cdr3_nt: TGCAGTGCCTCTAGTCTAGCGGGGGACAGAGAGACCCAGTACTTC; cdr3_aa: CSASSLAGDRETQYF
d_call: TRBD2; clone_size: -; j_call: TRBJ2-7; v_call: TRBV20-1; cdr3_nt: TGCAGTGCTATGCGACTAGCGGGGATCCCTAACAACGAGCAGTACTTC; cdr3_aa: CSAMRLAGIPNNEQYF
d_call: TRBD2; clone_size: few; j_call: TRBJ2-7; v_call: TRBV4-2; cdr3_nt: TGTGCCAGCAGCCCGGGACTAGCGGGGGGTCAGACCTACGAGCAGTACTTC; cdr3_aa: CASSPGLAGGQTYEQYF
d_call: TRBD2; clone_size: few; j_call: TRBJ2-3; v_call: TRBV20-1; cdr3_nt: TGCAGTGCTAGAGGGGGACTAAACACAGATACGCAGTATTTT; cdr3_aa: CSARGGLNTDTQYF
d_call: TRBD2; clone_size: few; j_call: TRBJ2-7; v_call: TRBV6-1; cdr3_nt: TGTGCCAGCAGACGAACGACCCCCAAAAGCGGGGCCAGCTCCTACGAGCAGTACTTC; cdr3_aa: CASRRTTPKSGASSYEQYF
d_call: TRBD2; clone_size: few; j_call: TRBJ2-3; v_call: TRBV30; cdr3_nt: TGTGCCTGGAGTTCGCGGGGGTTCACAGATACGCAGTATTTT; cdr3_aa: CAWSSRGFTDTQYF
d_call: TRBD1; clone_size: -; j_call: TRBJ2-7; v_call: TRBV20-1; cdr3_nt: TGCAGTGCTAGCGGGACAGAATACAATGAGCAGTACTTC; cdr3_aa: CSASGTEYNEQYF
d_call: -; clone_size: many; j_call: TRBJ1-1; v_call: TRBV25-1; cdr3_nt: TGTGCCAGCAGTGAGGTGAACACTGAAGCTTTCTTT; cdr3_aa: CASSEVNTEAFF
d_call: TRBD1; clone_size: -; j_call: TRBJ2-3; v_call: TRBV5-1; cdr3_nt: TGCGCCAGCAGCCTCCCGGGACAGGGGTGGACAGATACGCAGTATTTT; cdr3_aa: CASSLPGQGWTDTQYF
d_call: -; clone_size: few; j_call: TRBJ1-1; v_call: TRBV4-2; cdr3_nt: TGTGCCAGCAGCCAAGCTTCGGGGCCGAACACTGAAGCTTTCTTT; cdr3_aa: CASSQASGPNTEAFF
d_call: -; clone_size: -; j_call: TRBJ2-1; v_call: TRBV20-1; cdr3_nt: TGCAGTGCTAGAGTCGGGAGCCTCCCCAATGAGCAGTTCTTC; cdr3_aa: CSARVGSLPNEQFF
d_call: -; clone_size: few; j_call: TRBJ1-2; v_call: TRBV27; cdr3_nt: TGTGCCAGCAGTTATTGGACCCTTAACTATGGCTACACCTTC; cdr3_aa: CASSYWTLNYGYTF
d_call: -; clone_size: -; j_call: TRBJ2-7; v_call: TRBV5-1; cdr3_nt: TGCGCCAGCAGCTTGGCCGGGGCAGCGTTATCCTACGAGCAGTACTTC; cdr3_aa: CASSLAGAALSYEQYF
d_call: TRBD1; clone_size: -; j_call: TRBJ1-5; v_call: TRBV29-1; cdr3_nt: TGCAGCGTCGAAGTACAGGGGGCGCGGGGGGCCCAGCATTTT; cdr3_aa: CSVEVQGARGAQHF